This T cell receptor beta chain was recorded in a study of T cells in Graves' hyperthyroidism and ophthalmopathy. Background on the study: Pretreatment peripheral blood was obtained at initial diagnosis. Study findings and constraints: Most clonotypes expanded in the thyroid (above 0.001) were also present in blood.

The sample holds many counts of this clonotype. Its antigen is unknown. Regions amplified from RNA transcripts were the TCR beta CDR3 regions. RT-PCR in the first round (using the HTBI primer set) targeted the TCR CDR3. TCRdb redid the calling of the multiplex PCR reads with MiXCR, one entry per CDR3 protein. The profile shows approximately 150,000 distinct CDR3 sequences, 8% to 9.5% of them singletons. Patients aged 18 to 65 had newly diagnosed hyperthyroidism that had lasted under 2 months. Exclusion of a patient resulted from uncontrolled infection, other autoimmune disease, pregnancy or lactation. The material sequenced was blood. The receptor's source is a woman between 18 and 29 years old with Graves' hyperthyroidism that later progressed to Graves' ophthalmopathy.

The chain's CDR3 is CASSPEGYSNQPQHF. The CDR3 DNA reads as TGTGCCAGCTCACCGGAGGGATATAGCAATCAGCCCCAGCATTTT. The chain recombines TRBV18 with TRBJ1-5; no clear D gene. The length of the CDR3 is 15 residues. Germline CDR1 and CDR2: KGHSH and LQKENI. Trimming shortened V by 3 bases and J by 0 bases, and 9 bases separated the two germline ends.